A single T cell receptor beta chain is shown here with its context. Here immunoSEQ multiplex PCR was the method, and the copy in TCRdb shows in-frame clones only, minus some. This sample carries around 56,000 clones, around 87% of them seen once, and the ten largest clones take about 6.9%. This entry comes from a study of blood T cell repertoires in COVID-19. Overall study context: Samples taken during acute and convalescent COVID-19 were collected in the United States, Italy and Spain.

The CDR3 length is 13 residues. V was pared by 7 bases and J by 4 bases, with 13 bases between. CDR1 SGHTA and CDR2 FQGNSA come from the germline V gene. V is TRBV7-2 and J is TRBJ1-2, with D unclear. This TCR was recovered from a man in his fifties or sixties with active or convalescent COVID-19. The sample was peripheral blood. The CDR3, as DNA: TGTGCCAGCACCCCAAGCGCGGGCTATGGCTACACCTTC. Translated: CASTPSAGYGYTF.